This T cell receptor (beta chain) is from a study of T cell clonotyping in hematopoietic cell transplantation. The CDR3 is 11 residues long. CDR1 is GTSNPN and CDR2 is SVGIG in the germline V gene (reference sequence). V shed 4 bases and J shed 1 base, with 4 bases lying between them. Regarding the study as a whole: Graft donor and pretransplant recipient Inverse Simpson Index values predicted broader posttransplant TCR diversity. Without cell sorting, CD4 versus CD8 contributions remain unresolved.

Note on this clone: Antigen unknown.

This table comes from immunoSEQ multiplex PCR, and its TCRdb copy is limited to in-frame clones, with some not included. The sample includes about 41,000 clones, around 96% seen only once; the top ten take almost 0.95%. Sequencing was carried out using peripheral blood mononuclear cells. The source of this sequence is a man aged 30 to 39 in good health. Some clones in this sample may be carry-over from other donors' samples. The gene calls are TRBV30 and TRBJ1-1; no clear D. The CDR3 nucleotides read TGTGCCTGGATCCAGAACACTGAAGCTTTCTTT. Translation gives CAWIQNTEAFF.